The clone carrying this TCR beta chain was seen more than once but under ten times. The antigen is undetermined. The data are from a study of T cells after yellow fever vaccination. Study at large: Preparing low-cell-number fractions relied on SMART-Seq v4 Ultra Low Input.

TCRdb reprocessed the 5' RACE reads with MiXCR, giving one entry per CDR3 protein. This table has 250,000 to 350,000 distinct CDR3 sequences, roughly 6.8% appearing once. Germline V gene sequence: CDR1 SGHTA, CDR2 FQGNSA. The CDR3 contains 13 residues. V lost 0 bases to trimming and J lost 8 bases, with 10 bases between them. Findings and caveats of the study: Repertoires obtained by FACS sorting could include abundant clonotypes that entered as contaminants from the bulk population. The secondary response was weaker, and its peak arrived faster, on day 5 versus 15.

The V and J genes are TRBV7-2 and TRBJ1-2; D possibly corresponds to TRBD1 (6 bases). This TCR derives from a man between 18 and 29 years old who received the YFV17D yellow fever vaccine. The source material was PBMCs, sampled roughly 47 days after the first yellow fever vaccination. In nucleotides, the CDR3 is TGTGCCAGCAGCTTAGCTTTTACAGGGGGCTACACCTTC. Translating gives CASSLAFTGGYTF. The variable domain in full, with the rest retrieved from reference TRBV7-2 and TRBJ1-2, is GAGVSQSPSNKVTEKGKDVELRCDPISGHTALYWYRQSLGQGLEFLIYFQGNSAPDKSGLPSDRFSAERTGGSVSTLTIQRTQQEDSAVYLCASSLAFTGGYTFGSGTRLTVV.